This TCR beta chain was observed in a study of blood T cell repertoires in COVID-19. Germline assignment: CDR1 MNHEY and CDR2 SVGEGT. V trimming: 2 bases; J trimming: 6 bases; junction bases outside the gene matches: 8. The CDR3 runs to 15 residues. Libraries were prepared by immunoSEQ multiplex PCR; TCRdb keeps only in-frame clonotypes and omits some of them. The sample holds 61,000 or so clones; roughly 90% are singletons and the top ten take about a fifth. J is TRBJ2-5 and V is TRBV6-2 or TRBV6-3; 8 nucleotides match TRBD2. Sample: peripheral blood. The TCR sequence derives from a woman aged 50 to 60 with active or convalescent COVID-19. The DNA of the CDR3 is TGTGCCAGCAGTTACGATGAGGGACTAGGGAAGACCCAGTACTTC. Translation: CASSYDEGLGKTQYF.